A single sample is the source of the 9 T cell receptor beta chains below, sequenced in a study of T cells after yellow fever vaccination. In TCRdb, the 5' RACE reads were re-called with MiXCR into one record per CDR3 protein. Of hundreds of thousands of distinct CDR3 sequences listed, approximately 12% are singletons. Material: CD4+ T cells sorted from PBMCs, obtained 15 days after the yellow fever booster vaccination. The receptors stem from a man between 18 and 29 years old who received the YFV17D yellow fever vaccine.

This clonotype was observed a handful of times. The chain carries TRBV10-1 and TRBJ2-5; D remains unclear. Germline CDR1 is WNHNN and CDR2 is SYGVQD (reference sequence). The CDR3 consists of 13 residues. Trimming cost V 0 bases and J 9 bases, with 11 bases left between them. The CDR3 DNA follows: TGCGCCAGCAGTGAGTCCTACGGCGAACCCCAGTACTTC. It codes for CASSESYGEPQYF.

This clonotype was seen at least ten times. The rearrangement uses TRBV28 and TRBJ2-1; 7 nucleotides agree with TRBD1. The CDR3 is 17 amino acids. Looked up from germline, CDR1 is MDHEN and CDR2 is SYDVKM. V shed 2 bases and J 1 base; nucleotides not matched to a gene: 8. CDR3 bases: TGTGCCAGCAGTTTAACCGAGGGGGCTCGGTCCTACAATGAGCAGTTCTTC. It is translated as CASSLTEGARSYNEQFF. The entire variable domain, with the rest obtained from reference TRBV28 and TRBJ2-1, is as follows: DVKVTQSSRYLVKRTGEKVFLECVQDMDHENMFWYRQDPGLGLRLIYFSYDVKMKEKGDIPEGYSVSREKKERFSLILESASTNQTSMYLCASSLTEGARSYNEQFFGPGTRLTVL.

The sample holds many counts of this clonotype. CDR3 DNA sequence: TGCGCCAGCAGCCAAGACCGGGATACCAGGGGTAATTCACCCCTCCACTTT. Translated, it gives CASSQDRDTRGNSPLHF. The chain links TRBV4-3 to TRBJ1-6, with a weak D call TRBD1 (6 bases). Looked up from germline, CDR1 is LGHNA and CDR2 is YSLEER. This CDR3 spans 17 amino acids. V lost 0 bases and J lost 6, with 15 bases in between.

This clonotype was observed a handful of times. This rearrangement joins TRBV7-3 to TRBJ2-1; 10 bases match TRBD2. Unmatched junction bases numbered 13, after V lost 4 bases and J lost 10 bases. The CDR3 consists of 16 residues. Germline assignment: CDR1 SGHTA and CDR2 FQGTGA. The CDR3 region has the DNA TGTGCCAGCAGCTCGCGGGGAGCGGGGGGGCTTGGAGAGCAGTTCTTC. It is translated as CASSSRGAGGLGEQFF.

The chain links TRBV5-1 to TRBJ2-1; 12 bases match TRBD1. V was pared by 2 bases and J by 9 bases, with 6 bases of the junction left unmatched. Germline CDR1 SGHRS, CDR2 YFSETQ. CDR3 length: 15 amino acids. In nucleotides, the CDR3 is TGCGCCAGCAGCTTTTTTGGGACAGGGGGCGGTGAGCAGTTCTTC. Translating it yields CASSFFGTGGGEQFF.

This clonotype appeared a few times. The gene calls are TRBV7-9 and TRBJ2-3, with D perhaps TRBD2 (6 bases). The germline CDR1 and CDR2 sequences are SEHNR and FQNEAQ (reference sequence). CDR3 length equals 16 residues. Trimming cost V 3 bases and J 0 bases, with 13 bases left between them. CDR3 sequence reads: CASSFGEVISTDTQYF. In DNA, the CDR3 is TGTGCCAGCAGCTTCGGGGAGGTGATAAGCACAGATACGCAGTATTTT.

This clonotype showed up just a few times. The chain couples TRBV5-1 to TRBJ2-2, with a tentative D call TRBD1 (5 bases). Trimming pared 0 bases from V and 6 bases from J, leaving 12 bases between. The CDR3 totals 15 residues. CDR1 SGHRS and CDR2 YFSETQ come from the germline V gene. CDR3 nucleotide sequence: TGCGCCAGCAGCTTGGCTGCAGGGTTTGCCGGGGAGCTGTTTTTT. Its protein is CASSLAAGFAGELFF.

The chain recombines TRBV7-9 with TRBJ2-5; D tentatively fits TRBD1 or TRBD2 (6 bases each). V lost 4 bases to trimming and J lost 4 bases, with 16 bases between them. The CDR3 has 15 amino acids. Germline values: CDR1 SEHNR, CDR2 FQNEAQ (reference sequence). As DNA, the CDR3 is TGTGCCAGCAGCTCGCGGGGCAGGGGCACAGAGACCCAGTACTTC. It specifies CASSSRGRGTETQYF.

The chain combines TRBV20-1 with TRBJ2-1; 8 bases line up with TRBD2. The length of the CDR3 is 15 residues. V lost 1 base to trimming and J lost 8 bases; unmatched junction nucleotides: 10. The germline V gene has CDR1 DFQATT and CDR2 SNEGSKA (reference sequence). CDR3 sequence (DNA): TGCAGTGCTAGAGCCTCAGGCCTACTAGCGGATGAGCAGTTCTTC. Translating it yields CSARASGLLADEQFF.